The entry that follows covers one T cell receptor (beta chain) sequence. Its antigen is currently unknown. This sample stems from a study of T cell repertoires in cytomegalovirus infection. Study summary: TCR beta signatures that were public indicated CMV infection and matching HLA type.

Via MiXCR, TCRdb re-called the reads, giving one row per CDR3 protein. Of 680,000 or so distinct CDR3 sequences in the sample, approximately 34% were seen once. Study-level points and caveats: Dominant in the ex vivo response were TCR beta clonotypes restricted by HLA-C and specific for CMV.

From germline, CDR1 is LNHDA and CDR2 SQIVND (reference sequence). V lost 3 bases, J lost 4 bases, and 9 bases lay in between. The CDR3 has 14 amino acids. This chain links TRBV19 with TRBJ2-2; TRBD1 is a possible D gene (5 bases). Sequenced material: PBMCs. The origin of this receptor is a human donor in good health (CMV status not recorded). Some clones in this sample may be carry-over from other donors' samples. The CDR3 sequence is CASSIDSVTGELFF. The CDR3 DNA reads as TGTGCCAGTAGTATCGACAGCGTCACCGGGGAGCTGTTTTTT.